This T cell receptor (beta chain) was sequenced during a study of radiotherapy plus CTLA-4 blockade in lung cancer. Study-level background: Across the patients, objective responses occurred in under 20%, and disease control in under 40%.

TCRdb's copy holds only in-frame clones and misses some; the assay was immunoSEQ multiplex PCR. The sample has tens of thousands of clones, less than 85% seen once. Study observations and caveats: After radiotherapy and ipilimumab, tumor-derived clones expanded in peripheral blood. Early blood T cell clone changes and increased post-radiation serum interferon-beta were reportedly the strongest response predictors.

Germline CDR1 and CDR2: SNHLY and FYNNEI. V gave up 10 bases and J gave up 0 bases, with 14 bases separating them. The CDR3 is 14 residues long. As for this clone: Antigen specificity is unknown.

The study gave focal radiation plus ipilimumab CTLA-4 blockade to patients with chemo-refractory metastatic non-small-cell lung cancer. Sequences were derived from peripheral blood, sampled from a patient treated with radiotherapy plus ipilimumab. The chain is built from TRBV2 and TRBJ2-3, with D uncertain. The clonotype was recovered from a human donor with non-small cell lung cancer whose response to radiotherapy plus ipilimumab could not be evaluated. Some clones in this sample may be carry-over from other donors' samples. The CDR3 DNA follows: TGTGCCACCTCTCGAGGTTTTAGCACAGATACGCAGTATTTT. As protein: CATSRGFSTDTQYF.